Below are 19 T cell receptor beta chains sequenced from a single sample in a study of shared clonotypes between healthy human individuals. The assay was immunoSEQ multiplex PCR, and TCRdb's table has in-frame clones only and misses some. The sample holds some 1 million clones; 70% to 80% are singletons and the top ten take over 1.3%. The specimen was memory CD4+ T cells sorted from blood. Documented subset: CD45RA-negative fraction. The receptors come from a man aged 18-30 years in good health.

The V and J genes are TRBV15 and TRBJ1-4, with D perhaps TRBD1 (6 bases). The CDR3 runs to 15 residues. V was trimmed by 0 bases and J by 4 bases, leaving 9 bases between them. CDR1 and CDR2 (germline): LNHNV, YYDKDF (reference sequence). This CDR3 is CATSRDDRSNEKLFF. The CDR3 coding sequence is TGTGCCACCAGCAGAGACGACAGGAGTAATGAAAAACTGTTTTTT.

This clone has a count of ten or more. The rearrangement links TRBV10-3 to TRBJ2-2, with D possibly TRBD2 on 6 matching bases. The germline V gene has CDR1 ENHRY and CDR2 SYGVKD. Deletions cut 5 bases from V and 5 bases from J, with 9 bases between. The CDR3 contains 13 residues. The DNA for the CDR3 is TGTGCCATCAGTAGTAGCGGAACCGGGGAGCTGTTTTTT. It codes for CAISSSGTGELFF.

This chain uses TRBV9 with TRBJ1-5; D ambiguous. Trimming removed 7 bases at V and 0 bases at J, with 8 bases between. Per germline, CDR1 SGDLS and CDR2 YYNGEE. The CDR3 contains 13 residues. The CDR3 region is CASPGDSNQPQHF. The DNA of the CDR3 is TGTGCCAGCCCAGGTGATAGCAATCAGCCCCAGCATTTT.

The chain joins TRBV4-2 to TRBJ2-7; weak D call: TRBD1 (6 bases). Trimming pared 5 bases from V and 5 bases from J, leaving 16 bases between. Germline loops: CDR1 LGHNA, CDR2 YNFKEQ. The CDR3 length is 14 residues. The DNA of the CDR3 is TGTGCCAGCAGCTATAGGACAGCGCCGGACGAGCAGTACTTC. Its translation: CASSYRTAPDEQYF.

The gene calls are TRBV5-1 and TRBJ2-2; TRBD1 might be the D (5 bases). Trimming removed 0 bases from V and 5 bases from J, with 14 bases in between. The germline gives CDR1 SGHRS, CDR2 YFSETQ. The CDR3 is 16 residues long. For the CDR3, the DNA is TGCGCCAGCAGCTTGGGAGAAGGGGCAGGTACCGGGGAGCTGTTTTTT. This gives the protein CASSLGEGAGTGELFF.

This clone was seen just once. V gene TRBV4-1 combines with J gene TRBJ1-2, with D tentatively TRBD1 (6 bases). V lost 3 bases and J lost 4, with 21 bases in between. The CDR3 loop spans 17 amino acids. Germline V lookup: CDR1 MGHRA, CDR2 YSYEKL. CDR3: CASSQTTTGTRVYGYTF. CDR3 sequence (DNA): TGCGCCAGCAGCCAGACCACAACAGGGACGAGGGTCTATGGCTACACCTTC.

This clone was recorded a few times. The chain links TRBV7-9 to TRBJ1-1; tentatively, D is TRBD1 (5 bases). V gave up 0 bases and J gave up 1 base, with 9 bases separating them. This CDR3 comprises 15 residues. The germline V gene has CDR1 SEHNR and CDR2 FQNEAQ (reference sequence). The CDR3 spells CASSLASGTNTEAFF. The CDR3 region has the DNA TGTGCCAGCAGCTTAGCTTCGGGGACGAACACTGAAGCTTTCTTT.

V is TRBV30 and J is TRBJ2-7; D is unresolved. The CDR3 covers 12 residues. The V end was cut by 4 bases, the J end by 5 bases, with 12 bases between. Germline V gives CDR1 GTSNPN, CDR2 SVGIG (reference sequence). CDR3 sequence (DNA): TGTGCCTGGACCCGCCGGAAGGACGAGCAGTACTTC. Translation: CAWTRRKDEQYF.

The chain links TRBV9 to TRBJ2-7, with TRBD2 identical over 11 bases. V dropped 4 bases and J dropped 2; count of bases not matched to a gene: 5. Germline values: CDR1 SGDLS, CDR2 YYNGEE. CDR3 size: 15 residues. CDR3 residues: CASSPQLAGAYEQYF. The CDR3 DNA reads as TGTGCCAGCAGCCCCCAACTAGCGGGAGCCTACGAGCAGTACTTC.

This CDR3 reads CASTQEGSGANVLTF. CDR3 nucleotides: TGTGCCAGTACACAAGAGGGATCTGGGGCCAACGTCCTGACTTTC. The chain uses TRBV19 and TRBJ2-6; possibly TRBD2 for D (5 bases). Germline CDR1 and CDR2: LNHDA and SQIVND (reference sequence). The germline V and J ends were trimmed by 7 bases and 1 base, with 11 bases remaining between them. The CDR3 is 15 amino acids.

The chain links TRBV7-2 to TRBJ1-1; possible D gene TRBD1, 5 bases. The CDR3 runs to 14 residues. Germline V lookup: CDR1 SGHTA, CDR2 FQGNSA. The ends were cut back, 5 bases at V and 7 bases at J, with 17 bases in the middle. The CDR3 spells CASSRKAGTDEAFF. CDR3 in DNA: TGTGCCAGCAGCCGAAAAGCCGGGACGGATGAAGCTTTCTTT.

This chain uses TRBV30 with TRBJ2-3; 7 nucleotides agree with TRBD2. J lost 3 bases, V lost 5 bases, and 5 bases had no gene match. The length of the CDR3 is 13 residues. Germline V gives CDR1 GTSNPN, CDR2 SVGIG (reference sequence). CDR3 in amino acids: CAWDQGLTDTQYF. As DNA, the CDR3 is TGTGCCTGGGATCAGGGACTAACAGATACGCAGTATTTT. Full variable domain (rest looked up from reference TRBV30 and TRBJ2-3): SQTIHQWPATLVQPVGSPLSLECTVEGTSNPNLYWYRQAAGRGLQLLFYSVGIGQISSEVPQNLSASRPQDRQFILSSKKLLLSDSGFYLCAWDQGLTDTQYFGPGTRLTVL.

This clone was counted a single time. The V gene is TRBV6-1, the J gene TRBJ1-1; D gene unclear. This CDR3 region has 14 residues. Germline CDR1 is MNHNS and CDR2 is SASEGT. Trimming left V 2 bases short and J 6 bases short, with 13 bases between. The CDR3 spells CASSELKITAEAFF. The CDR3, as DNA: TGTGCCAGCAGTGAATTAAAGATAACGGCTGAAGCTTTCTTT.

The CDR3 DNA reads as TGTGCCAGCTCACCCCTTACTAGCGGGATAGCCAAAAACATTCAGTACTTC. This gives the protein CASSPLTSGIAKNIQYF. The chain uses TRBV18 and TRBJ2-4; TRBD2 agrees at 10 bases. There are 17 residues in the CDR3. Trimming took 3 bases from V and 0 from J; bases not matched to a gene: 5. CDR1 KGHSH and CDR2 LQKENI come from the germline V gene.

The chain combines TRBV10-1 with TRBJ2-1, with 8 bases that match TRBD1. The CDR3 length is 14 residues. Looked up from germline, CDR1 is WNHNN and CDR2 is SYGVQD (reference sequence). V gave up 3 bases and J gave up 5 bases; unmatched junction bases: 3. In nucleotides, the CDR3 is TGCGCCAGCAGTGAACAGGGGGGCCACAATGAGCAGTTCTTC. It yields the protein CASSEQGGHNEQFF.

The chain uses TRBV7-2 and TRBJ2-7, with TRBD1 matching over 7 bases. This CDR3 has 15 amino acids. Germline loops: CDR1 SGHTA, CDR2 FQGNSA. V shed 5 bases and J 0 bases; nucleotides not matched to a gene: 7. DNA of the CDR3: TGTGCCAGCAGCGAGGGGACAGCCCTCTCCTACGAGCAGTACTTC. This gives the protein CASSEGTALSYEQYF. The variable domain in full, with the rest retrieved from reference TRBV7-2 and TRBJ2-7, is GAGVSQSPSNKVTEKGKDVELRCDPISGHTALYWYRQSLGQGLEFLIYFQGNSAPDKSGLPSDRFSAERTGGSVSTLTIQRTQQEDSAVYLCASSEGTALSYEQYFGPGTRLTVT.

This chain uses TRBV19 with TRBJ1-1, with no clear D. Germline V gene data show CDR1 as LNHDA and CDR2 as SQIVND (reference sequence). CDR3 length: 16 residues. Trimming pared 4 bases from V and 5 bases from J, leaving 20 bases between. DNA for the CDR3: TGTGCCAGTAGTACCAGGCCAGGCATAGTTGGGACTGAAGCTTTCTTT. It yields the protein CASSTRPGIVGTEAFF.

In its sample, this clone was seen once. V and J are TRBV11-2 and TRBJ2-7; 9 positions match TRBD2. Per the germline V gene, CDR1 is SGHAT and CDR2 is FQNNGV. This CDR3 spans 16 amino acids. V dropped 5 bases and J dropped 3; count of bases not matched to a gene: 11. The CDR3 nucleotides read TGTGCCAGCAGCCACAAGGCGGATAGCGGGAGCTACGAGCAGTACTTC. Residues: CASSHKADSGSYEQYF.

This clone has ten or more counts. The CDR3 spells CASSGGEGHEKLFF. The CDR3 DNA reads TGTGCCAGCAGCGGAGGGGAAGGCCATGAAAAACTGTTTTTT. The J gene is TRBJ1-4, the V gene TRBV9, with D perhaps matching TRBD1 (5 bases). V gave up 3 bases and J gave up 6 bases, with 12 bases separating them. Germline values: CDR1 SGDLS, CDR2 YYNGEE. The length of the CDR3 is 14 residues.